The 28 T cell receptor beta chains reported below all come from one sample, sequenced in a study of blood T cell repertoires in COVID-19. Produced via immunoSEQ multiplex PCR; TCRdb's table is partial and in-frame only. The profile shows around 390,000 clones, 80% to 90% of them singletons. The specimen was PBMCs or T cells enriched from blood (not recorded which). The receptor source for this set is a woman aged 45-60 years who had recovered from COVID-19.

The CDR3 here is CASSYGTGLSEQYF. DNA of the CDR3: TGTGCCAGCAGTTACGGGACAGGGCTCTCCGAGCAGTACTTC. The rearrangement links TRBV28 to TRBJ2-7; 9 bases align to TRBD1. The CDR3 is made up of 14 amino acids. CDR1 and CDR2 (germline): MDHEN, SYDVKM. Trimming cost V 4 bases and J 6 bases; bases outside gene matches: 7.

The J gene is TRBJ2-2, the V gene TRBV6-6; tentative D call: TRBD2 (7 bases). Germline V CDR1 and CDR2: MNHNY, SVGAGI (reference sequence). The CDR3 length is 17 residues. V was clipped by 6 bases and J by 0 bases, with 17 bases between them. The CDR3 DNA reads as TGTGCCAGCAGGCGATACGGGGGGCGGGCGAACACCGGGGAGCTGTTTTTT. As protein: CASRRYGGRANTGELFF.

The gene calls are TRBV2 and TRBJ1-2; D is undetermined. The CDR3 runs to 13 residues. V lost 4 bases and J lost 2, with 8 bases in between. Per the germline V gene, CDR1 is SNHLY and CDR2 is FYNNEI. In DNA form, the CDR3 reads TGTGCCAGCAGTGTAACGGGAAACTATGGCTACACCTTC. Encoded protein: CASSVTGNYGYTF.

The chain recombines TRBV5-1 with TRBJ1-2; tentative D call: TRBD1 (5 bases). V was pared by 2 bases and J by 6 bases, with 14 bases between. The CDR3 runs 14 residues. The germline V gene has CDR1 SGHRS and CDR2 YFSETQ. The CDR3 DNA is TGCGCCAGCAGCTTAGTTCAGGGCCGGGATGGCTACACCTTC. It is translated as CASSLVQGRDGYTF.

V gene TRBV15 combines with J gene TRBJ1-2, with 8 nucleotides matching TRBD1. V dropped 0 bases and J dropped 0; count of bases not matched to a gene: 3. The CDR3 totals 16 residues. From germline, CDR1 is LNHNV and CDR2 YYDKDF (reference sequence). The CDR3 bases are TGTGCCACCAGCAGAGATGCGGACAGGGCTAACTATGGCTACACCTTC. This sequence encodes CATSRDADRANYGYTF.

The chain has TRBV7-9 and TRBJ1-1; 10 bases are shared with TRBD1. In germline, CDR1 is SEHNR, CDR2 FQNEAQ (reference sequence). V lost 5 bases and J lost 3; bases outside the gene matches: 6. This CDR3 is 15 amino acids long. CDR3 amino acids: CASSPGTGADTEAFF. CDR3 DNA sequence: TGTGCCAGCAGCCCCGGGACAGGGGCCGACACTGAAGCTTTCTTT.

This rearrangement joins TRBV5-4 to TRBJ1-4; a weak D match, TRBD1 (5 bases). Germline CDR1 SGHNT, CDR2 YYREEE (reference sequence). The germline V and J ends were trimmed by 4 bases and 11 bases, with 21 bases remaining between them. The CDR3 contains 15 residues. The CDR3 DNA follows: TGTGCCAGCAGCACGAACGGGGCACGGGAGGGGAAACTGTTTTTT. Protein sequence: CASSTNGAREGKLFF.

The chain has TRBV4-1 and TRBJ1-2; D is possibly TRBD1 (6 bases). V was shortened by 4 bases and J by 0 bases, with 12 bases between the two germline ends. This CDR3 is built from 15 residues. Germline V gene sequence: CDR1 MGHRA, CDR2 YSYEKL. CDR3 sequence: CASSPGGGSNYGYTF. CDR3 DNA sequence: TGCGCCAGCAGCCCCGGGGGGGGCTCTAACTATGGCTACACCTTC.

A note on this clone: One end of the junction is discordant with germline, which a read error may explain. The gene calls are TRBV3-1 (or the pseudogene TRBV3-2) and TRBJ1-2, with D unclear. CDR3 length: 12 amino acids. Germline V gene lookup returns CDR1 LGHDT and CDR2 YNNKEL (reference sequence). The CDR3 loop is CASSLHPPQKSF. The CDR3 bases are TGTGCCAGCAGCCTTCATCCACCACAGAAGTCCTTC.

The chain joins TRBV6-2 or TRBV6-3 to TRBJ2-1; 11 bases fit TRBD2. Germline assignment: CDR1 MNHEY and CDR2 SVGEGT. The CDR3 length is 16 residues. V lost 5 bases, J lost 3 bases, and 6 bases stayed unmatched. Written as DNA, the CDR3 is TGTGCCAGCAGTCGGATTAGCGGGGGGGACTACAATGAGCAGTTCTTC. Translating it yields CASSRISGGDYNEQFF.

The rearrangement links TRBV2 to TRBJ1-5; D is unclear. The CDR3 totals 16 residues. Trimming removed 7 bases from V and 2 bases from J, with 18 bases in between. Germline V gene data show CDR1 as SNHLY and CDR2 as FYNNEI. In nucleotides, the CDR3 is TGTGCCAGCAATTCCTTTGAGGGCACTCGCAATCAGCCCCAGCATTTT. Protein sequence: CASNSFEGTRNQPQHF.

CDR3 amino acids: CASGLAESYNEQFF. In DNA form, the CDR3 reads TGTGCCAGCGGACTAGCGGAATCCTACAATGAGCAGTTCTTC. This sequence joins TRBV28 and TRBJ2-1; 10 bases match TRBD2. This CDR3 comprises 14 residues. From germline, CDR1 is MDHEN and CDR2 SYDVKM. Trimming took 8 bases from V and 1 from J; bases not matched to a gene: 2.

In DNA, the CDR3 is TGTGCCAGCAGTGACCGACAGGGGCACTCGTATGAGCAGTTCTTC. Protein sequence: CASSDRQGHSYEQFF. The chain uses TRBV6-2 or TRBV6-3 and TRBJ2-1; 8 nucleotides agree with TRBD1. The junction had 11 bases not matched to a gene; V was cut back by 5 bases and J by 8 bases. Germline loops: CDR1 MNHEY, CDR2 SVGEGT. There are 15 residues in the CDR3.

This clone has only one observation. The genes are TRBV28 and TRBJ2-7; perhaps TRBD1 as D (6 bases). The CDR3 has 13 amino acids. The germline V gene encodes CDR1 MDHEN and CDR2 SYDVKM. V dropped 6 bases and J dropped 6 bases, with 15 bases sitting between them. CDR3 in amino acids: CASSPGVGGEQYF. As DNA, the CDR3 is TGTGCCAGCAGCCCAGGTGTAGGGGGCGAGCAGTACTTC.

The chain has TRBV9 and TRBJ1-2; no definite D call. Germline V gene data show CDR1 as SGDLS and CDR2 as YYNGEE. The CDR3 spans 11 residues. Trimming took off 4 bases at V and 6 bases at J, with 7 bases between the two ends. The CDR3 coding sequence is TGTGCCAGCAGCACGCGGGATGGCTACACCTTC. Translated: CASSTRDGYTF.

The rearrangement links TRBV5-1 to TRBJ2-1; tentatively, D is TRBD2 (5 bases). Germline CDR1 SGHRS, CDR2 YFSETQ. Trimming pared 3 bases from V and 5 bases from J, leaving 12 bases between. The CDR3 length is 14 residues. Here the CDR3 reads CASSSAGGHNEQFF. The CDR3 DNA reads TGCGCCAGCAGCTCAGCCGGCGGGCACAATGAGCAGTTCTTC.

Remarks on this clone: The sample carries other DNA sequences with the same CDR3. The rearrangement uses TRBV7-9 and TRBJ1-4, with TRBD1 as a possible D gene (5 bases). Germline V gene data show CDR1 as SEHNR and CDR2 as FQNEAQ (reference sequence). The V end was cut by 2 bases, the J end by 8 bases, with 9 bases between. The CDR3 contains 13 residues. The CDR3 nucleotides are TGTGCCAGCAGCTTACAGGGCCGCGAAAAACTGTTTTTT. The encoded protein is CASSLQGREKLFF.

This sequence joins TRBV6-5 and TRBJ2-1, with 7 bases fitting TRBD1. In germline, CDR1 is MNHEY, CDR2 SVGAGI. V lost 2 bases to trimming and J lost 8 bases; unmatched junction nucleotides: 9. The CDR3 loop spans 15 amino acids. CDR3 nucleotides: TGTGCCAGCAGTTACAGCGAAAGGGGGCGGGATGAGCAGTTCTTC. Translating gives CASSYSERGRDEQFF.

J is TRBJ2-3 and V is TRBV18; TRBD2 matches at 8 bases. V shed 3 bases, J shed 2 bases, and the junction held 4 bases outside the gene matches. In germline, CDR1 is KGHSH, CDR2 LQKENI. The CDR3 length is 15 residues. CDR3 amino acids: CASSPSGEITDTQYF. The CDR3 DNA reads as TGTGCCAGCTCACCTAGCGGGGAAATCACAGATACGCAGTATTTT.

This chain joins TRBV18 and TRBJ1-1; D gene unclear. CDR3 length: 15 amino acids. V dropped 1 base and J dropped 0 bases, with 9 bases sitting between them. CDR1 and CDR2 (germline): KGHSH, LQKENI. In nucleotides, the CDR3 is TGTGCCAGCTCACCACAGGGAGATATGAACACTGAAGCTTTCTTT. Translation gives CASSPQGDMNTEAFF.

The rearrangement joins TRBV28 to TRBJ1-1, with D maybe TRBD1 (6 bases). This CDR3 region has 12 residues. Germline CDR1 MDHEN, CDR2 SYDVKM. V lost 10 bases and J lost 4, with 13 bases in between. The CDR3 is CAIRGGGTEAFF. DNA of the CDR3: TGTGCCATCCGAGGGGGGGGCACTGAAGCTTTCTTT.

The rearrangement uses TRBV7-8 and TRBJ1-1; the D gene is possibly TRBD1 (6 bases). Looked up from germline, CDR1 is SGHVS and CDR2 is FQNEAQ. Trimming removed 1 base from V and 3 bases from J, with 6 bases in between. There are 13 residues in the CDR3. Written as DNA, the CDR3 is TGTGCCAGCAGCTTAGAGGGGGACACTGAAGCTTTCTTT. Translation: CASSLEGDTEAFF.

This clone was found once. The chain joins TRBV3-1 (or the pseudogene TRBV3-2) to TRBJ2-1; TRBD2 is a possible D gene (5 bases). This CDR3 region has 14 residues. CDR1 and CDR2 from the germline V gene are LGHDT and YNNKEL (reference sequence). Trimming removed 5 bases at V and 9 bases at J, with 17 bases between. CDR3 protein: CASSSGETGGEQFF. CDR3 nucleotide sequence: TGTGCCAGCAGCTCCGGGGAGACGGGCGGTGAGCAGTTCTTC.

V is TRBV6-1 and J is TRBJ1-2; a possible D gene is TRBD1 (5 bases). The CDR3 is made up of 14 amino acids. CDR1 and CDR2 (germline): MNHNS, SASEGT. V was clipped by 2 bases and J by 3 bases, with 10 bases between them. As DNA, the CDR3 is TGTGCCAGCAGTGAATTAAGGGGCCACTATGGCTACACCTTC. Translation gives CASSELRGHYGYTF.

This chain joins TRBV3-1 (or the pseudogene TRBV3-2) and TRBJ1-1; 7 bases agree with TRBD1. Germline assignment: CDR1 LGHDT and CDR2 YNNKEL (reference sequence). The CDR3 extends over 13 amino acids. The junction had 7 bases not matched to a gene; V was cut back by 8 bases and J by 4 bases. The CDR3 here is CASLPSGGTEAFF. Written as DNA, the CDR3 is TGTGCCAGCCTTCCCTCAGGGGGCACTGAAGCTTTCTTT.

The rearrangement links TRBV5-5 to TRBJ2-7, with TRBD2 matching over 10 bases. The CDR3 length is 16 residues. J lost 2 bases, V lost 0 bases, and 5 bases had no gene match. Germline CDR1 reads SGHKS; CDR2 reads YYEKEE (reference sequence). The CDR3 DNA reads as TGTGCCAGCAGCTTGGTGCCAGCGGGGGGGACCTACGAGCAGTACTTC. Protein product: CASSLVPAGGTYEQYF.

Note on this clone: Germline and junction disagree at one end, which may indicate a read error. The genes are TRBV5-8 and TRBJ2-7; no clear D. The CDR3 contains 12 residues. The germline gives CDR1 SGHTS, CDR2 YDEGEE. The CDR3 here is CAISDQAYEQYF. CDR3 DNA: TGCGCCATCTCAGATCAAGCCTACGAGCAGTACTTC.

The CDR3, as DNA: TGTGCCAGCAGCTTGTTGGGAGGGTCCTACAATGAGCAGTTCTTC. This codes for CASSLLGGSYNEQFF. V and J are TRBV5-6 and TRBJ2-1; 7 bases map to TRBD2. V gave up 1 base and J gave up 1 base; unmatched junction bases: 2. Germline-derived CDR1 and CDR2 are SGHDT and YYEEEE. The CDR3 runs to 15 residues. Full variable domain (rest looked up from reference TRBV5-6 and TRBJ2-1): DAGVTQSPTHLIKTRGQQVTLRCSPKSGHDTVSWYQQALGQGPQFIFQYYEEEERQRGNFPDRFSGHQFPNYSSELNVNALLLGDSALYLCASSLLGGSYNEQFFGPGTRLTVL.